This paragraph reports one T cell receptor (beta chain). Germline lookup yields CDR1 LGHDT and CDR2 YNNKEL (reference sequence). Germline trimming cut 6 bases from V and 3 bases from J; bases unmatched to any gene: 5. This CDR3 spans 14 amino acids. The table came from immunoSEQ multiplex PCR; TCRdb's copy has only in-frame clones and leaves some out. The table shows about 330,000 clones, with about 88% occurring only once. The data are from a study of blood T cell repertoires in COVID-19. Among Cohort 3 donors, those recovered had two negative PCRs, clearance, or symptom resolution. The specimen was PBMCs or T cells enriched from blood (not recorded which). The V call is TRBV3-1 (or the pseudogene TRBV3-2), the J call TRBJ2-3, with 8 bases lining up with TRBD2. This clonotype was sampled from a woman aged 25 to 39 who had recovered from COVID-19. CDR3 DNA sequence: TGTGCCAGCAGAGACGGGGGGGTTACAGATACGCAGTATTTT. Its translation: CASRDGGVTDTQYF.